This T cell receptor beta chain was sequenced in a study of blood T cell repertoires in COVID-19. The wider study: The analysed material was cDNA or gDNA that came from T cells, B-cell-depleted T cells, or PBMCs.

Sequencing was performed with immunoSEQ multiplex PCR; in TCRdb, only in-frame clones are kept and a portion is missing. The sample has about 150,000 clones; over 75% are singletons. The ends were cut back, 4 bases at V and 7 bases at J, with 13 bases in the middle. Germline V gene sequence: CDR1 WNHNN, CDR2 SYGVQD (reference sequence). The CDR3 is 13 residues long. The origin of this receptor is a woman aged 50 to 60 who had recovered from COVID-19. The sample consisted of PBMCs or T cells enriched from blood (not recorded which). V usage is TRBV10-1 and J usage is TRBJ1-1; TRBD1 is a possible D gene (6 bases). CDR3 in amino acids: CASSAGTPLEAFF. CDR3 nucleotide sequence: TGCGCCAGCAGTGCCGGGACACCACTTGAAGCTTTCTTT.